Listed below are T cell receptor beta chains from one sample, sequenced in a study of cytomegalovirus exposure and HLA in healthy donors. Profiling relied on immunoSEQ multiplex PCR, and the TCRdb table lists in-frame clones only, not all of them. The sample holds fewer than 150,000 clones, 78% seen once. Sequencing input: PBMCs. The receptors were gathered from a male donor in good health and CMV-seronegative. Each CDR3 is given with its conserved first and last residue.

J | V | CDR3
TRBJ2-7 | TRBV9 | CASSVGVRASNYEQYF
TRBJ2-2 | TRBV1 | CTSILGGLAGVGELFF
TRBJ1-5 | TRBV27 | CASSRRGSNQPQHF
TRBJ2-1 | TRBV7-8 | CASSFPGEANEQFF
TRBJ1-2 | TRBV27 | CASRRPTGPNYGYTF
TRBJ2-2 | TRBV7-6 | CASSPLTGVRGTGELFF
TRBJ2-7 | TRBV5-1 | CASSSRQDPYEQYF
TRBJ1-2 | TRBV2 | CASSQTGGGDGYTF
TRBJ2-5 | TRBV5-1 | CASRPLRGLGETQYF
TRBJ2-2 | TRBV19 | CASSVLADTGELFF
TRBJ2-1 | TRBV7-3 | CASSHFPGAGGRNEQFF
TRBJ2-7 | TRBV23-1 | CASSLEASPPSYEQYF
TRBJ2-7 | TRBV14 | CASRPGMTGLPYEQYF
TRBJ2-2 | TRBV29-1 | CSGGEGSGELFF